This T cell receptor beta chain was observed in a study of shared clonotypes between healthy human individuals. J was trimmed by 6 bases and V by 3 bases; bases with no gene match: 6. This CDR3 comprises 15 residues. CDR1 is MNHEY, CDR2 SMNVEV, per germline (reference sequence). TCRdb's table, derived via immunoSEQ multiplex PCR, lists solely in-frame clones and lacks some. Among about 1.1 million clones listed, around 82% were seen once. This chain links TRBV27 with TRBJ2-2; TRBD2 aligns across 8 bases. Sample: memory CD4+ T cells from PBMCs. As for subset: CD45RA-negative fraction. This clonotype was obtained from a young man in good health. Some clones in this sample may be carry-over from other donors' samples. The CDR3 coding sequence is TGTGCCAGCAGTTTCCGAGCGGGAGCGGCCGGGGAGCTGTTTTTT. Its translation is CASSFRAGAAGELFF.